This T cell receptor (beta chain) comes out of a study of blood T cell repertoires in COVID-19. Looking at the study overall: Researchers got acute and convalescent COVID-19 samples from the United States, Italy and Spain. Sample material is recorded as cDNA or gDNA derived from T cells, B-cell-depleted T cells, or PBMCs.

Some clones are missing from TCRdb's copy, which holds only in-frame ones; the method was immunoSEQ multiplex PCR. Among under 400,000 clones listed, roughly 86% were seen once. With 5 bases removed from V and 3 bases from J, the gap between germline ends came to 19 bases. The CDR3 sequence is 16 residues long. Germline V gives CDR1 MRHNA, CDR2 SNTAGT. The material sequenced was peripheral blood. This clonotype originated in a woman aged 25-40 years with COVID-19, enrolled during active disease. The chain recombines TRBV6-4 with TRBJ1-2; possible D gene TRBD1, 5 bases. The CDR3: CASSPRGWGLDYGYTF. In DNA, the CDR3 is TGTGCCAGCAGTCCCCGGGGTTGGGGACTAGACTATGGCTACACCTTC.